These 25 T cell receptor beta chains share one sample of origin, sequenced in a study of T-cell memory formation after mild COVID-19. In TCRdb, the 5' RACE reads were re-called with MiXCR into one record per CDR3 protein. This table has 300,000 to 350,000 distinct CDR3 sequences, roughly an eighth appearing once. The source material was PBMCs or a T cell subset sorted from them (not recorded which). The receptors derive from a man between 18 and 29 years old who had mild COVID-19 (a few samples of this study predate the infection). Cell type and time point are not known.

This clonotype came up many times. This rearrangement joins TRBV5-1 to TRBJ2-7, with D possibly being TRBD1 or TRBD2 (5 bases each). From germline, CDR1 is SGHRS and CDR2 YFSETQ. With 4 bases removed from V and 3 bases from J, the gap between germline ends came to 17 bases. The CDR3 loop spans 15 amino acids. The CDR3 nucleotides are TGCGCCAGCAGCCTCCGCCCGGGACGGAACTACGAGCAGTACGTC. Protein product: CASSLRPGRNYEQYV.

This chain joins TRBV12-3 or TRBV12-4 and TRBJ2-1; D might be TRBD1 or TRBD2, each matching 5 bases. The length of the CDR3 is 12 residues. V gave up 6 bases and J gave up 15 bases, with 18 bases separating them. The CDR3 sequence is CASSRDLGDPFF. The CDR3 DNA sequence: TGTGCCAGCAGCCGTGATCTCGGGGACCCGTTCTTC.

This clonotype occurred a few times. The V gene is TRBV6-5, the J gene TRBJ2-5; no clear D. V was shortened by 5 bases and J by 5 bases, with 15 bases between the two germline ends. This CDR3 has 14 amino acids. CDR1 and CDR2 from the germline V gene are MNHEY and SVGAGI. Here the CDR3 DNA reads TGTGCCAGCAGTGCTAGAAGCAGGAAGGAGACCCAGTACTTC. This sequence encodes CASSARSRKETQYF.

This clonotype was counted a few times. The J gene is TRBJ1-1, the V gene TRBV6-2 or TRBV6-3, with D unresolved. Looked up from germline, CDR1 is MNHEY and CDR2 is SVGEGT. The CDR3 has 15 amino acids. V lost 0 bases and J lost 1, with 9 bases in between. The DNA of the CDR3 is TGTGCCAGCAGTTACTCTATTAAGGGGAACACTGAAGCTTTCTTT. Translation: CASSYSIKGNTEAFF.

The chain links TRBV2 to TRBJ2-1, with 11 bases aligning to TRBD2. The CDR3 is 16 amino acids. The germline V gene has CDR1 SNHLY and CDR2 FYNNEI. J gave up 9 bases and V 8 bases, and 15 bases lay outside the gene matches. CDR3 bases: TGTGCCAGCCAAGGGCTAGCGGGGGGCCGAGGCAGTGAGCAGTTCTTC. It specifies CASQGLAGGRGSEQFF.

This clonotype has more than one count but fewer than ten. The rearrangement links TRBV5-1 to TRBJ2-1; 10 bases align to TRBD2. Germline V gene data show CDR1 as SGHRS and CDR2 as YFSETQ. V lost 0 bases and J lost 9; bases outside the gene matches: 15. The CDR3 consists of 18 residues. CDR3 sequence (DNA): TGCGCCAGCAGCTTGGGGCTAGCGGGGGCCTCTCCATGGGGTGAGCAGTTCTTC. Its translation: CASSLGLAGASPWGEQFF.

This rearrangement joins TRBV2 to TRBJ1-2; D is unresolved. The CDR3 sequence is 15 residues long. Germline V lookup: CDR1 SNHLY, CDR2 FYNNEI. The ends were cut back, 3 bases at V and 8 bases at J, with 19 bases in the middle. CDR3 in amino acids: CASSERFLGEQGYTF. CDR3 coding DNA: TGTGCCAGCAGTGAGAGGTTCCTGGGCGAGCAAGGCTACACCTTC.

The V call is TRBV14, the J call TRBJ1-3, with D possibly TRBD1 on 5 matching bases. The V end was cut by 3 bases, the J end by 7 bases, with 16 bases between. CDR1 is SGHDN, CDR2 FVKESK, per germline. This CDR3 is 15 amino acids long. As DNA, the CDR3 is TGTGCCAGCAGCCAGCTAAGAGCAGGGAGTAACACCATATATTTT. Its translation is CASSQLRAGSNTIYF.

The chain joins TRBV24-1 to TRBJ2-2; D perhaps matches TRBD1 (5 bases). V was trimmed by 9 bases and J by 7 bases, leaving 14 bases between them. CDR1 is KGHDR and CDR2 is SFDVKD in the germline V gene. CDR3 length: 13 residues. The CDR3 DNA is TGTGCCACCCAAGGTTGGGGCGACGGGGAGCTGTTTTTT. Its protein product is CATQGWGDGELFF.

This clonotype was seen ten or more times. The CDR3 reads CASSLVEGAEAFF. The CDR3 DNA reads TGCGCCAGCAGCTTGGTAGAGGGCGCTGAAGCTTTCTTT. J is TRBJ1-1 and V is TRBV5-1, with D hard to call. Germline assignment: CDR1 SGHRS and CDR2 YFSETQ. The germline V and J ends were trimmed by 0 bases and 6 bases, with 9 bases remaining between them. This CDR3 region has 13 residues.

A remark on this clonotype: No conserved phenylalanine or tryptophan ends this CDR3, so it is likely a read error. The rearrangement uses TRBV7-2 and TRBJ1-1, with D perhaps TRBD1 (6 bases). Trimming removed 5 bases from V and 9 bases from J, with 19 bases in between. The CDR3 is made up of 14 amino acids. Germline V gene data show CDR1 as SGHTA and CDR2 as FQGNSA. CDR3 sequence: CASSPEGGAAQAFY. DNA of the CDR3: TGTGCCAGCAGCCCTGAAGGGGGGGCCGCCCAAGCTTTCTAT.

The chain employs TRBV20-1 and TRBJ1-4, with D perhaps TRBD1 (6 bases). The CDR3 extends over 14 amino acids. Trimming removed 6 bases from V and 7 bases from J, with 18 bases in between. The germline V gene encodes CDR1 DFQATT and CDR2 SNEGSKA (reference sequence). CDR3 DNA sequence: TGCAGTGCCAACGAGCCTAGGGGGGGTGAAAAACTGTTTTTT. It translates to CSANEPRGGEKLFF.

V and J are TRBV20-1 and TRBJ2-5; 11 bases agree with TRBD2. The CDR3 has 15 amino acids. Looked up from germline, CDR1 is DFQATT and CDR2 is SNEGSKA (reference sequence). The trim removed 2 bases at V and 4 bases at J, leaving 6 bases unmatched. CDR3 region: CSARRTSGHGETQYF. The CDR3 region has the DNA TGCAGTGCTAGACGGACTAGCGGGCATGGAGAGACCCAGTACTTC.

The chain has TRBV5-1 and TRBJ2-1, with TRBD1 matching 8 bases. The CDR3 has 15 amino acids. V lost 8 bases, J lost 2 bases, and 9 bases stayed unmatched. Germline V gene lookup returns CDR1 SGHRS and CDR2 YFSETQ. CDR3 nucleotide sequence: TGCGCCAGTACCCAAGGACAGGGCCCCTACAATGAGCAGTTCTTC. Translation: CASTQGQGPYNEQFF.

V and J are TRBV4-3 and TRBJ2-7; 9 bases map to TRBD1. There are 14 residues in the CDR3. Looked up from germline, CDR1 is LGHNA and CDR2 is YSLEER. J lost 7 bases, V lost 0 bases, and 4 bases had no gene match. CDR3 sequence reads: CASSQEGQGWEQYF. The CDR3 bases are TGCGCCAGCAGCCAAGAGGGACAGGGTTGGGAGCAGTACTTC.

There are a few counts of this clonotype. The chain has TRBV4-1 and TRBJ1-5; tentatively, D is TRBD1 (6 bases). Germline V gene lookup returns CDR1 MGHRA and CDR2 YSYEKL. CDR3 size: 15 residues. The V and J ends lost 0 bases and 4 bases respectively, with 10 bases between them. The CDR3 region is CASSQDNRVNQPQHF. The CDR3 DNA sequence: TGCGCCAGCAGCCAAGATAACAGGGTTAATCAGCCCCAGCATTTT.

The rearrangement joins TRBV20-1 to TRBJ1-1; D may be TRBD1 (5 bases). CDR1 and CDR2 from the germline V gene are DFQATT and SNEGSKA (reference sequence). The germline V and J ends were trimmed by 2 bases and 5 bases, with 15 bases remaining between them. This CDR3 has 14 residues. The CDR3 here is CSARWGPGGTEAFF. CDR3 coding DNA: TGCAGTGCTAGATGGGGCCCGGGAGGGACTGAAGCTTTCTTT.

The rearrangement uses TRBV4-1 and TRBJ2-4, with 9 bases matching TRBD1. The CDR3 runs 17 residues. Unmatched junction bases numbered 11, after V lost 4 bases and J lost 4 bases. CDR1 and CDR2 (germline): MGHRA, YSYEKL. The CDR3 protein is CASSPGRPGTGKNIQYF. CDR3 nucleotide sequence: TGCGCCAGCAGCCCAGGCCGCCCCGGGACAGGGAAAAACATTCAGTACTTC.

This chain links TRBV11-3 with TRBJ1-1; TRBD1 is a possible D gene (6 bases). Trimming took 7 bases from V and 6 from J, leaving 21 bases between them. Germline CDR1 SGHNT, CDR2 YENEEA. CDR3 length equals 15 residues. CDR3 DNA sequence: TGTGCCAGCACCGACAGGCTAAGAGGGATCCCTGAAGCTTTCTTT. Amino acids: CASTDRLRGIPEAFF.

The rearrangement uses TRBV7-3 and TRBJ1-1; 7 nucleotides line up with TRBD1. Per the germline V gene, CDR1 is SGHTA and CDR2 is FQGTGA. The V segment lost 6 bases and the J segment 3 bases; nucleotides outside the gene matches: 4. There are 13 residues in the CDR3. In nucleotides, the CDR3 is TGTGCCAGCAGAAGACAGGGAGACACTGAAGCTTTCTTT. Translating gives CASRRQGDTEAFF. Full variable domain (outside the CDR3, taken from reference TRBV7-3 and TRBJ1-1): GAGVSQTPSNKVTEKGKYVELRCDPISGHTALYWYRQSLGQGPEFLIYFQGTGAADDSGLPNDRFFAVRPEGSVSTLKIQRTERGDSAVYLCASRRQGDTEAFFGQGTRLTVV.

This clonotype occurred a few times. The chain couples TRBV7-2 to TRBJ2-2, with TRBD1 identical over 7 bases. The CDR3 consists of 15 residues. CDR1 SGHTA and CDR2 FQGNSA come from the germline V gene. With V trimmed by 4 bases and J by 5 bases, 7 bases remained unmatched. In nucleotides, the CDR3 is TGTGCCAGCAGCTCCCGACAGGGTTGGACCGGGGAGCTGTTTTTT. It encodes CASSSRQGWTGELFF. Looking up the rest from reference TRBV7-2 and TRBJ2-2 gives the full variable domain: GAGVSQSPSNKVTEKGKDVELRCDPISGHTALYWYRQSLGQGLEFLIYFQGNSAPDKSGLPSDRFSAERTGGSVSTLTIQRTQQEDSAVYLCASSSRQGWTGELFFGEGSRLTVL.

At least ten counts were recorded for this clonotype. The chain is built from TRBV6-5 and TRBJ1-1, with unresolved D. The CDR3 runs to 13 residues. The germline gives CDR1 MNHEY, CDR2 SVGAGI. Trimming took off 6 bases at V and 8 bases at J, with 16 bases between the two ends. CDR3 sequence (DNA): TGTGCCAGCAGAAATGGACGCCGGTTCGAAGCTTTCTTT. Its protein product is CASRNGRRFEAFF.

This clonotype was seen only a few times. V gene TRBV12-3 or TRBV12-4 combines with J gene TRBJ2-7; D may be TRBD1 (6 bases). Trimming left V 3 bases short and J 0 bases short, with 15 bases between. The CDR3 covers 16 residues. The CDR3 region is CASSFSLAGASYEQYF. The CDR3 DNA sequence: TGTGCCAGCAGTTTCTCCCTGGCAGGGGCCTCCTACGAGCAGTACTTC.

V is TRBV7-9 and J is TRBJ2-2, with D hard to call. Germline assignment: CDR1 SEHNR and CDR2 FQNEAQ (reference sequence). Trimming stripped 4 bases from V and 5 bases from J, with 14 bases between. This CDR3 is built from 15 residues. The CDR3 DNA is TGTGCCAGCAGCTCCAGCGTGACGGAAACCGGGGAGCTGTTTTTT. The encoded protein is CASSSSVTETGELFF.

This clonotype was detected a few times. The rearrangement joins TRBV5-6 to TRBJ2-2; TRBD2 is a possible D gene (6 bases). This CDR3 region has 15 residues. Germline V gene sequence: CDR1 SGHDT, CDR2 YYEEEE. V was trimmed by 4 bases and J by 3 bases, leaving 13 bases between them. The CDR3 region is CASSPPGGHTGELFF. CDR3 DNA: TGTGCCAGCAGCCCCCCCGGGGGACACACCGGGGAGCTGTTTTTT.